The 5 T cell receptor beta chains below come from one sample, sequenced in a study of Ad26.COV2.S vaccination and SARS-CoV-2 variants. Noted treatment: about 20 received Ad26.COV2.S at low or high dose, single or two shots; 5 received placebo; per-sample allocation not given. Collection of samples fell on day 63 after the first vaccine or placebo injection. Profiled with immunoSEQ multiplex PCR; TCRdb holds only in-frame clones, not every one. The repertoire includes about 350,000 clones, 70% to 90% of them detected once, and roughly 3.3% sits in the top ten. The sequences come from peripheral blood, collected in a trial of Ad26.COV2.S vaccine versus placebo. These receptors were collected from a person aged 18-60 years who received the Ad26.COV2.S COVID-19 vaccine or a placebo.

The chain is built from TRBV5-1 and TRBJ1-5; the D is unclear. The CDR3 has 13 residues. Trimming shortened V by 3 bases and J by 5 bases, and 9 bases separated the two germline ends. Germline V gene lookup returns CDR1 SGHRS and CDR2 YFSETQ. In DNA form, the CDR3 reads TGCGCCAGCAGCTACGACGGTGATCAGCCCCAGCATTTT. Translation: CASSYDGDQPQHF.

This chain links TRBV7-2 with TRBJ2-2; D call uncertain. This CDR3 is built from 13 residues. Trimming stripped 5 bases from V and 4 bases from J, with 8 bases between. Germline-derived CDR1 and CDR2 are SGHTA and FQGNSA. CDR3 sequence reads: CASSTEITGELFF. The CDR3 coding sequence is TGTGCCAGCAGCACTGAGATCACCGGGGAGCTGTTTTTT.

V gene TRBV5-4 combines with J gene TRBJ2-2, with no clear D. Trimming took 1 base from V and 3 from J, leaving 4 bases between them. The CDR3 totals 13 residues. CDR1 and CDR2 from the germline V gene are SGHNT and YYREEE (reference sequence). The CDR3 spells CASSLSYTGELFF. CDR3 DNA: TGTGCCAGCAGCTTGTCGTACACCGGGGAGCTGTTTTTT.

This chain joins TRBV27 and TRBJ1-5; 7 bases fit TRBD1. Trimming at V came to 8 bases and at J to 1 base, leaving 5 bases not matched to a gene. This CDR3 has 14 residues. CDR1 and CDR2 from the germline V gene are MNHEY and SMNVEV (reference sequence). CDR3: CASPGQKSNQPQHF. In DNA form, the CDR3 reads TGTGCCAGCCCGGGACAGAAAAGCAATCAGCCCCAGCATTTT.

To note about this clone: The junction and the germline gene differ at one end; a read error may be behind it. This chain joins TRBV5-1 and TRBJ2-7, with 7 nucleotides matching TRBD2. Germline V gene lookup returns CDR1 SGHRS and CDR2 YFSETQ. This CDR3 spans 16 amino acids. For the CDR3, the DNA is TGCGCCCGCAGCTTGGGGGGGAGCGGGGTCTCCTACGAGCAGTACTTC. This sequence encodes CARSLGGSGVSYEQYF.